This entry lists 18 T cell receptor beta chains sequenced from one sample in a study of CD4 T cells in relation to SARS-CoV-2 and coronaviruses. Profiled with immunoSEQ multiplex PCR; TCRdb holds only in-frame clones, not every one. The top ten hold just over 20% of the sample, which has about 36,000 clones, 77% seen once. These receptors' targets are unknown. Sequencing was performed on memory CD4+ T cells from PBMCs, cultured in vitro. These receptor sequences come from an adult with COVID-19.

The rearrangement links TRBV10-3 to TRBJ1-2; 7 positions agree with TRBD1. Trimming at V came to 1 base and at J to 4 bases, leaving 9 bases not matched to a gene. The germline V gene encodes CDR1 ENHRY and CDR2 SYGVKD. This CDR3 comprises 16 residues. CDR3 region: CAISEFDRAGVYGYTF. The CDR3 region has the DNA TGTGCCATCAGTGAGTTCGACAGGGCCGGGGTCTATGGCTACACCTTC.

In this sample, this clone turned up a few times. V usage is TRBV19 and J usage is TRBJ2-2; D ambiguous. The CDR3 is 13 residues long. Germline V gene lookup returns CDR1 LNHDA and CDR2 SQIVND (reference sequence). V lost 3 bases and J lost 0, with 2 bases in between. CDR3 loop: CASSMPNTGELFF. For the CDR3, the DNA is TGTGCCAGTAGTATGCCGAACACCGGGGAGCTGTTTTTT.

This clone was seen just once. V and J are TRBV2 and TRBJ2-7, with 10 bases matching TRBD2. After removal of 4 bases from V and 2 bases from J, the junction contained 5 bases not matched to a gene. This CDR3 region has 15 residues. The germline V gene encodes CDR1 SNHLY and CDR2 FYNNEI. This CDR3 reads CASSVGLAATYEQYF. CDR3 coding DNA: TGTGCCAGCAGTGTCGGACTAGCGGCTACCTACGAGCAGTACTTC.

The chain combines TRBV15 with TRBJ2-5; possibly TRBD1 for D (6 bases). Trimming took off 0 bases at V and 2 bases at J, with 10 bases between the two ends. CDR1 and CDR2 from the germline V gene are LNHNV and YYDKDF (reference sequence). The CDR3 is 15 amino acids. The CDR3 DNA reads as TGTGCCACCAGCAGAGAAGCGCAGGGGCAAGAGACCCAGTACTTC. As protein: CATSREAQGQETQYF.

This clone was recorded a few times. The V gene is TRBV28, the J gene TRBJ2-7, with unresolved D. This CDR3 is 11 amino acids long. V was shortened by 6 bases and J by 3 bases, with 6 bases between the two germline ends. Germline V gene data show CDR1 as MDHEN and CDR2 as SYDVKM. In nucleotides, the CDR3 is TGTGCCAGCAGCTTTTACTACGAGCAGTACTTC. This gives the protein CASSFYYEQYF.

This chain connects TRBV3-1 (or the pseudogene TRBV3-2) to TRBJ2-7; possible D gene TRBD2, 6 bases. The CDR3 is 11 amino acids. Germline CDR1 LGHDT, CDR2 YNNKEL (reference sequence). Trimming pared 1 base from V and 9 bases from J, leaving 7 bases between. The CDR3 DNA follows: TGTGCCAGCAGCCAAGGACTAGGGCAGTACTTC. As protein: CASSQGLGQYF.

In this sample, this clone turned up once. The chain couples TRBV28 to TRBJ2-1; unclear D gene. V was shortened by 5 bases and J by 5 bases, with 16 bases between the two germline ends. This CDR3 has 15 residues. The germline V gene has CDR1 MDHEN and CDR2 SYDVKM. CDR3 in amino acids: CASSAPRKANNEQFF. DNA for the CDR3: TGTGCCAGCAGTGCGCCCAGGAAGGCGAACAATGAGCAGTTCTTC.

DNA of the CDR3: TGTGCCAGCAACTCAGCGGGAGGGGGTCAAGAGACCCAGTACTTC. Protein product: CASNSAGGGQETQYF. The rearrangement links TRBV7-9 to TRBJ2-5, with 10 bases lining up with TRBD2. The V gene end was trimmed by 7 bases and the J gene end by 2 bases; junction bases not matched to a gene: 7. The germline V gene encodes CDR1 SEHNR and CDR2 FQNEAQ (reference sequence). This CDR3 is built from 15 residues.

This rearrangement joins TRBV5-1 to TRBJ2-7; 7 bases fit TRBD2. V lost 1 base to trimming and J lost 3 bases; unmatched junction nucleotides: 10. There are 16 residues in the CDR3. Germline V gene lookup returns CDR1 SGHRS and CDR2 YFSETQ. CDR3 in amino acids: CASSLSGLAEIYEQYF. In DNA, the CDR3 is TGCGCCAGCAGCTTGTCAGGTCTAGCGGAGATCTACGAGCAGTACTTC.

The rearrangement joins TRBV11-2 to TRBJ1-2; possibly TRBD1 for D (6 bases). V gave up 1 base and J gave up 3 bases, with 12 bases separating them. This CDR3 is built from 15 residues. CDR1 and CDR2 from the germline V gene are SGHAT and FQNNGV. Written as DNA, the CDR3 is TGTGCCAGCAGCTTAGGAAAGGGACACGACTATGGCTACACCTTC. Translation: CASSLGKGHDYGYTF. Filled out from reference TRBV11-2 and TRBJ1-2, the complete variable domain reads EAGVAQSPRYKIIEKRQSVAFWCNPISGHATLYWYQQILGQGPKLLIQFQNNGVVDDSQLPKDRFSAERLKGVDSTLKIQPAKLEDSAVYLCASSLGKGHDYGYTFGSGTRLTVV.

This chain's CDR3 is CASSEVGTWSVWFSYEQYF. The CDR3 nucleotides read TGTGCCAGCAGTGAAGTCGGGACATGGTCCGTATGGTTCTCCTACGAGCAGTACTTC. The J gene is TRBJ2-7, the V gene TRBV6-1; tentative D call: TRBD1 (6 bases). This CDR3 is built from 19 residues. Per germline, CDR1 MNHNS and CDR2 SASEGT. Trimming removed 1 base at V and 0 bases at J, with 22 bases between.

The chain couples TRBV19 to TRBJ2-3; TRBD2 matches at 14 bases. The ends lost 9 bases at V and 1 base at J; junction bases unmatched: 6. This CDR3 is built from 16 residues. CDR1 and CDR2 from the germline V gene are LNHDA and SQIVND (reference sequence). CDR3 sequence reads: CASGTSGRRGTDTQYF. The CDR3 DNA sequence: TGTGCCAGCGGGACTAGCGGGAGAAGGGGCACAGATACGCAGTATTTT.

The chain has TRBV9 and TRBJ2-3; 10 nucleotides agree with TRBD2. This CDR3 is built from 16 residues. Germline lookup yields CDR1 SGDLS and CDR2 YYNGEE. J was trimmed by 4 bases and V by 0 bases; bases with no gene match: 5. The CDR3 DNA reads TGTGCCAGCAGCGTAGATAGCGGGAGGAACGCAGATACGCAGTATTTT. Translated: CASSVDSGRNADTQYF.

This sequence joins TRBV2 and TRBJ2-3; possible D gene TRBD2, 5 bases. The germline gives CDR1 SNHLY, CDR2 FYNNEI. There are 12 residues in the CDR3. V lost 8 bases to trimming and J lost 2 bases, with 8 bases between them. The CDR3 DNA follows: TGTGCCAGCTCGGGAACCACAGATACGCAGTATTTT. Translated: CASSGTTDTQYF.

This chain uses TRBV5-4 with TRBJ1-4; D is unclear. CDR1 and CDR2 from the germline V gene are SGHNT and YYREEE (reference sequence). V was shortened by 4 bases and J by 8 bases, with 15 bases between the two germline ends. The CDR3 runs to 14 residues. The CDR3 is CASSRSDGLEKLFF. The CDR3 DNA sequence: TGTGCCAGCAGCCGCTCCGACGGGCTAGAAAAACTGTTTTTT.

V is TRBV30 and J is TRBJ1-1; D is unclear. The CDR3 totals 12 residues. Germline V CDR1 and CDR2: GTSNPN, SVGIG (reference sequence). V shed 2 bases and J shed 7 bases, with 11 bases lying between them. The CDR3 reads CAWSRDFGEAFF. For the CDR3, the DNA is TGTGCCTGGAGTAGGGATTTCGGTGAAGCTTTCTTT.

V and J are TRBV6-2 or TRBV6-3 and TRBJ2-5; D is possibly TRBD1 (5 bases). V shed 0 bases and J shed 4 bases, with 18 bases lying between them. CDR1 is MNHEY, CDR2 SVGEGT, per germline. This CDR3 has 17 residues. For the CDR3, the DNA is TGTGCCAGCAGTTACTCACAGGAACCCCCACAAGGAGAGACCCAGTACTTC. Its protein is CASSYSQEPPQGETQYF.

The chain couples TRBV6-4 to TRBJ1-1; the match to TRBD1 covers 8 bases. V trimming: 6 bases; J trimming: 3 bases; junction bases outside the gene matches: 9. Germline V gives CDR1 MRHNA, CDR2 SNTAGT. This CDR3 region has 15 residues. This chain's CDR3 is CASRPQGAVDTEAFF. For the CDR3, the DNA is TGTGCCAGCAGGCCGCAGGGGGCTGTTGACACTGAAGCTTTCTTT.